This T cell receptor beta chain was sequenced for a study of early T cells in non-severe SARS-CoV-2 infection. Study at large: From unsorted whole blood, bulk RNA was sequenced, and the chains remained unpaired.

Unique molecular identifiers tagged individual cDNA molecules. MiXCR, applied by TCRdb to the 5' RACE reads, yields one record per CDR3 protein. Of some 45,000 distinct CDR3 sequences in the sample, 5% to 6.5% are singletons; the top ten hold about 8.3%. The germline gives CDR1 KGHSH, CDR2 LQKENI. This CDR3 is built from 16 residues. Trimming cost V 3 bases and J 0 bases, with 12 bases left between them. On this clonotype itself: Its antigen is unidentified.

Study-level points and caveats: Database matching using VDJdb favored anti-spike CD8 responses, with private and CD4 specificities left missing.

The clonotype originates from an adult who was a healthcare worker with PCR-confirmed SARS-CoV-2 infection or an uninfected control (not recorded which). Sequenced here: whole blood, sampled at baseline. The rearrangement joins TRBV18 to TRBJ2-1; unclear D gene. The CDR3 nucleotides are TGTGCCAGCTCACCGATCTCCTCCTTCTCCTACAATGAGCAGTTCTTC. It codes for CASSPISSFSYNEQFF.